These 15 T cell receptor beta chains were sequenced from one sample in a study of Ad26.COV2.S vaccination and SARS-CoV-2 variants. Sequenced by immunoSEQ multiplex PCR; TCRdb stores in-frame clones only, minus some. The sample contains 46,000 or so clones, approximately 83% of which appear only once. Here the sequenced sample was peripheral blood, taken after recovery from COVID-19. These TCRs come from a human donor who had recovered from COVID-19.

The V call is TRBV5-1, the J call TRBJ1-4; D not certain. CDR1 and CDR2 from the germline V gene are SGHRS and YFSETQ. The CDR3 loop spans 14 amino acids. V was cut by 7 bases and J by 2 bases, with 12 bases left in between. In nucleotides, the CDR3 is TGCGCCAGCGCCCCACAGAGGACTAATGAAAAACTGTTTTTT. It codes for CASAPQRTNEKLFF.

About this clone itself: At one end, the junction sequence differs from germline, possibly due to a read error. This chain joins TRBV27 and TRBJ1-1, with 10 bases matching TRBD1. Germline CDR1 MNHEY, CDR2 SMNVEV (reference sequence). The CDR3 has 17 amino acids. DNA of the CDR3: TGTGCCGGCAGTTACAAGGGAGGACAGGGGGGGAACACTGAAGCTTTCTTT. Translating gives CAGSYKGGQGGNTEAFF.

This CDR3 is CASSLGGSSSYNSPLHF. The CDR3 DNA follows: TGTGCCAGCAGTTTAGGGGGCAGTAGCTCCTATAATTCACCCCTCCACTTT. The V gene is TRBV28, the J gene TRBJ1-6; a weak D match, TRBD1 (6 bases). The CDR3 runs 17 residues. The germline V gene has CDR1 MDHEN and CDR2 SYDVKM. V lost 2 bases and J 0 bases, leaving 11 bases between the germline ends.

The gene calls are TRBV7-2 and TRBJ2-4, with 11 bases that match TRBD2. Per germline, CDR1 SGHTA and CDR2 FQGNSA. This CDR3 contains 14 residues. V was pared by 5 bases and J by 8 bases, with 5 bases of the junction left unmatched. The CDR3 sequence is CASSPTSGAYIQYF. DNA of the CDR3: TGTGCCAGCAGCCCGACTAGCGGGGCATACATTCAGTACTTC.

The chain carries TRBV5-4 and TRBJ2-5, with 15 bases identical to TRBD2. Losses at the gene ends were 3 bases for V and 5 bases for J; bases not matched to a gene: 8. The CDR3 is made up of 17 amino acids. The V gene's germline CDR1 is SGHNT and CDR2 YYREEE (reference sequence). The CDR3 is CASSSGLAGGLGETQYF. CDR3 sequence (DNA): TGTGCCAGCAGCTCGGGACTAGCGGGGGGCCTTGGGGAGACCCAGTACTTC. Complete variable domain (other parts from reference TRBV5-4 and TRBJ2-5): ETGVTQSPTHLIKTRGQQVTLRCSSQSGHNTVSWYQQALGQGPQFIFQYYREEENGRGNFPPRFSGLQFPNYSSELNVNALELDDSALYLCASSSGLAGGLGETQYFGPGTRLLVL.

The chain combines TRBV25-1 with TRBJ2-7; tentatively, D is TRBD2 (5 bases). The CDR3 length is 16 residues. V lost 1 base and J 2 bases, leaving 15 bases between the germline ends. CDR1 MGHDK and CDR2 SYGVNS come from the germline V gene. The CDR3 DNA reads TGTGCCAGCAGTGAATCGGCCACGGGGAAGACCTACGAGCAGTACTTC. It is translated as CASSESATGKTYEQYF.

This clone is categorized as medium-sized. The chain employs TRBV4-2 and TRBJ1-5; weak D call: TRBD1 (5 bases). Trimming left V 6 bases short and J 5 bases short, with 11 bases between. The CDR3 sequence is 13 residues long. From germline, CDR1 is LGHNA and CDR2 YNFKEQ. The CDR3 loop reads CASSPTGYQPQHF. CDR3 bases: TGTGCCAGCAGTCCAACAGGATATCAGCCCCAGCATTTT.

This clone was recorded a few times. This chain connects TRBV7-9 to TRBJ1-2, with 8 bases matching TRBD1. Trimming cost V 5 bases and J 4 bases; bases outside gene matches: 6. Per the germline V gene, CDR1 is SEHNR and CDR2 is FQNEAQ (reference sequence). This CDR3 comprises 14 residues. CDR3 sequence (DNA): TGTGCCAGCAGCGAAAGACAGGGGATCTATGGCTACACCTTC. It yields the protein CASSERQGIYGYTF.

This chain joins TRBV24-1 and TRBJ2-2, with 7 nucleotides matching TRBD1. J was trimmed by 1 base and V by 3 bases; bases with no gene match: 1. The CDR3 contains 15 residues. Germline V CDR1 and CDR2: KGHDR, SFDVKD. This CDR3 reads CATSDGTVNTGELFF. The CDR3 bases are TGTGCCACCAGTGATGGGACAGTGAACACCGGGGAGCTGTTTTTT.

This chain joins TRBV10-3 and TRBJ1-2; D gene ambiguous. CDR3 length: 15 residues. V was clipped by 4 bases and J by 4 bases, with 16 bases between them. CDR1 and CDR2 (germline): ENHRY, SYGVKD. This CDR3 is CAISAIQTASYGYTF. CDR3 bases: TGTGCCATCAGTGCCATACAAACGGCTTCCTATGGCTACACCTTC.

The CDR3 DNA follows: TGTGCCAGCAACTATCGGACAGGAACAACTAATGAAAAACTGTTTTTT. This gives the protein CASNYRTGTTNEKLFF. The gene calls are TRBV21-1 and TRBJ1-4; TRBD1, the table's D call, was not compared with the DNA. TRBV21-1 is a recognized pseudogene. The CDR3 runs to 16 residues.

The chain employs TRBV6-5 and TRBJ1-5, with TRBD1 as a possible D gene (6 bases). Trimming stripped 4 bases from V and 7 bases from J, with 14 bases between. Per germline, CDR1 MNHEY and CDR2 SVGAGI. CDR3 length: 14 amino acids. The CDR3 DNA reads TGTGCCAGCAGTTCGTCGACAGGTATGCAGCCCCAGCATTTT. Translating it yields CASSSSTGMQPQHF.

This clone was counted between two and nine times. The chain links TRBV19 to TRBJ2-3, with 7 bases that match TRBD1. The length of the CDR3 is 12 residues. J was trimmed by 9 bases and V by 5 bases; bases with no gene match: 5. Germline CDR1 is LNHDA and CDR2 is SQIVND (reference sequence). The CDR3 sequence is CASSARQGTQYF. The CDR3 DNA reads as TGTGCCAGTAGTGCCCGACAGGGCACGCAGTATTTT.

The V gene is TRBV6-5, the J gene TRBJ1-1; 8 bases map to TRBD1. The CDR3 contains 13 residues. The V gene's germline CDR1 is MNHEY and CDR2 SVGAGI. The V gene end was trimmed by 10 bases and the J gene end by 3 bases; junction bases not matched to a gene: 7. Written as DNA, the CDR3 is TGTGCCAACTCCGGGACAGGCTACACTGAAGCTTTCTTT. Translation: CANSGTGYTEAFF.

The CDR3 DNA sequence: TGCGCCAGCAGCAGACAGGGAACTAATGAAAAACTGTTTTTT. Its translation is CASSRQGTNEKLFF. The chain is built from TRBV5-1 and TRBJ1-4; 7 positions agree with TRBD1. Germline V CDR1 and CDR2: SGHRS, YFSETQ. The CDR3 covers 14 residues. With V trimmed by 4 bases and J by 1 base, 1 base remained unmatched.